A selection of T cell receptor beta chains follows, all from one sample in a study of shared clonotypes between healthy human individuals. The method was immunoSEQ multiplex PCR; TCRdb's version includes in-frame clones alone and lacks a portion of them. Of approximately 320,000 clones in the sample, approximately 79% are singletons; the top ten hold approximately 10%. Specimen: memory CD4+ T cells sorted from blood. These receptors came from a man aged 30 to 45 in good health. CDR3s include the opening cysteine and the closing phenylalanine or tryptophan.

>TRBV30
CAWSALSGTDHNQPQHF
>TRBV7-6
CASSLLTSGISNEQFF
>TRBV7-3
CASSFGLAGDTQYF
>TRBV2
CASRPPGRVSYEQYF
>TRBV20-1
CSKTRNTEAFF
>TRBV6-5
CASSYGFPSYEQYF
>TRBV18
CASSRTSGRAGDTQYF
>TRBV21-1
CASSTRGEGNTEAFF
>TRBV2
CASSERTSPRKNEQFF
>TRBV5-4
CASMIQGRSNEQFF
>TRBV19
CASSNNRNQPQHF
>TRBV14
CASSQGPGDRTFATNEKLFF
>TRBV30
CAWSDRYEQYF
>TRBV10-3
CAIGGVDRGTETQYF
>TRBV9
CASSPEGRSQREKLFF
>TRBV27
CASSEYGSGSRYEQYF
>TRBV7-2
CASSLTTMTQYF
>TRBV25-1
CASSEAGGAPGEQYF
>TRBV2
CASTRPGQGGNQPQHF
>TRBV14
CASSQQLASTDTQYF
>TRBV7-2
CASSLGRGDYEQYF
>TRBV5-1
CATASGLASDEQYF
>TRBV11-3
CASSDNRDEAFF
>TRBV14
CASSQLQVTEAFF
>TRBV28
CASSSGPTNTIYF
>TRBV28
CASSSLVRPQETQYF
>TRBV29-1
CSVEGDRGSVEAFF
>TRBV4-2
CASSQVDGGRNTEAFF
>TRBV5-1
CASSLGSGVKETQYF
>TRBV9
CASSVAGSGSGNEQFF
>TRBV28
CASSLGTATNEKLFF
>TRBV10-3
CAINRALTDGYTF
>TRBV18
CASSPSTSGQGGYGYTF
>TRBV5-1
CASSLDGDTQYF
>TRBV10-1
CASSAPGEPQHF
>TRBV29-1
CSVASWEAFF
>TRBV5-4
CASSLYLGGGYTF